These T cell receptor beta chains were read from a single sample in a study of blood T cell repertoires in COVID-19. TCRdb's copy holds only in-frame clones and misses some; the assay was immunoSEQ multiplex PCR. The sample consists of over 45,000 clones, 90% of them appearing once. Sequenced sample: peripheral blood. These receptors originate from a man in his 70s with acute or convalescent COVID-19. CDR3s include the opening cysteine and the closing phenylalanine or tryptophan. The D gene is left open where the match is weak. Size values are once, few and many counts, or a class for expanded clones, and some rows have none.

j_gene: TRBJ1-5
v_gene: TRBV10-1
abundance: once
d_gene: TRBD1
CDR3aa: CASSEPGTAWVPQHF
CDR3nt: TGCGCCAGCAGTGAGCCCGGGACAGCGTGGGTGCCCCAGCATTTT

j_gene: TRBJ1-4
v_gene: TRBV7-9
abundance: NA
d_gene: TRBD1
CDR3aa: CASSLGQGAGEKLFF
CDR3nt: TGTGCCAGCAGCTTAGGACAGGGGGCCGGTGAAAAACTGTTTTTT

j_gene: TRBJ1-3
v_gene: TRBV19
abundance: NA
d_gene: NA
CDR3aa: CASSIEEGEGNTIYF
CDR3nt: TGTGCCAGTAGTATAGAGGAGGGCGAGGGAAACACCATATATTTT

j_gene: TRBJ2-7
v_gene: TRBV5-5
abundance: NA
d_gene: TRBD1
CDR3aa: CASSPWTGAYEQYF
CDR3nt: TGTGCCAGCAGCCCGTGGACAGGGGCCTACGAGCAGTACTTC

j_gene: TRBJ1-5
v_gene: TRBV6-6
abundance: NA
d_gene: NA
CDR3aa: CASSYIDSYQPQHF
CDR3nt: TGTGCCAGCAGTTACATTGACAGCTATCAGCCCCAGCATTTT

j_gene: TRBJ1-6
v_gene: TRBV21-1
abundance: NA
d_gene: NA
CDR3aa: CASGEDKKTSGPLHF
CDR3nt: TGTGCCAGCGGGGAGGATAAAAAGACTTCGGGACCCCTCCACTTT

j_gene: TRBJ2-1
v_gene: TRBV10-3
abundance: NA
d_gene: TRBD2
CDR3aa: CAITSGGAGNEQFF
CDR3nt: TGTGCCATAACTAGCGGGGGGGCCGGGAATGAGCAGTTCTTC

j_gene: TRBJ1-1
v_gene: TRBV6-2/TRBV6-3
abundance: NA
d_gene: NA
CDR3aa: CASSYSLTEAFF
CDR3nt: TGTGCCAGCAGTTACTCGTTGACAGAAGCTTTCTTT

j_gene: TRBJ1-2
v_gene: TRBV6-6
abundance: NA
d_gene: TRBD1
CDR3aa: CASSGDRGRSNYGYTF
CDR3nt: TGTGCCAGCAGCGGGGACAGGGGGCGAAGTAACTATGGCTACACCTTC

j_gene: TRBJ1-2
v_gene: TRBV5-1
abundance: few
d_gene: NA
CDR3aa: CASSLTGTYGYTF
CDR3nt: TGCGCCAGCAGCTTGACAGGGACCTATGGCTACACCTTC

j_gene: TRBJ1-1
v_gene: TRBV30
abundance: NA
d_gene: NA
CDR3aa: CAWIKRRGSTEAFF
CDR3nt: TGTGCCTGGATAAAACGGCGCGGGAGCACTGAAGCTTTCTTT

j_gene: TRBJ1-2
v_gene: TRBV5-4
abundance: NA
d_gene: NA
CDR3aa: CASSLVGAAGYTF
CDR3nt: TGTGCCAGCAGCTTGGTGGGGGCGGCGGGCTACACCTTC

j_gene: TRBJ1-6
v_gene: TRBV29-1
abundance: NA
d_gene: TRBD1
CDR3aa: CSVVGTVGSPLHF
CDR3nt: TGCAGCGTTGTGGGGACAGTGGGTTCACCCCTCCACTTT